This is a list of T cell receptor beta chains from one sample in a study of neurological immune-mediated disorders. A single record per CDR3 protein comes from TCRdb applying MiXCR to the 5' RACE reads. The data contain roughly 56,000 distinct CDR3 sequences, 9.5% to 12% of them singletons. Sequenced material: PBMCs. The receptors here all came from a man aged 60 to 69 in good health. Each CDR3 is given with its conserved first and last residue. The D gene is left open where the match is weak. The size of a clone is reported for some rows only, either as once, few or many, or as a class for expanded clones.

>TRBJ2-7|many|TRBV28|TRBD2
CASSSGGTDTYEQYF
TGTGCCAGCAGCAGCGGGGGGACTGATACCTACGAGCAGTACTTC
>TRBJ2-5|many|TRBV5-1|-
CASSFFEGQETQYF
TGCGCCAGCAGCTTTTTCGAAGGTCAAGAGACCCAGTACTTC
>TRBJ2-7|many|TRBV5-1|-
CASKEPSESYEQYF
TGCGCCAGCAAGGAGCCGTCAGAATCCTACGAGCAGTACTTC
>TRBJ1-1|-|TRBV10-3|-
CAITPGVSTEAFF
TGTGCCATCACCCCCGGTGTGAGCACTGAAGCTTTCTTT
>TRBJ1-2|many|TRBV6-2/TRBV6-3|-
CASNTAFYGYTF
TGTGCCAGCAATACAGCTTTCTATGGCTACACCTTC
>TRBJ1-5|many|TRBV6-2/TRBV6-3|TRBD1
CASSPDRGHSNQPQHF
TGTGCCAGCAGTCCCGACAGGGGACATAGCAATCAGCCCCAGCATTTT
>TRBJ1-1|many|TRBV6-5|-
CASRPRRGSKQRNTEAFF
TGTGCCAGCAGGCCCCGACGGGGGTCTAAACAGAGGAACACTGAAGCTTTCTTT
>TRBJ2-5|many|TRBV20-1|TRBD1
CSATGTGDPTQYF
TGCAGTGCTACCGGGACAGGGGATCCGACCCAGTACTTC
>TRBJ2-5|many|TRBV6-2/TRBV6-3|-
CASRHTETQYF
TGTGCCAGCAGACACACGGAGACCCAGTACTTC
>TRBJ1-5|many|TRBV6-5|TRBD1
CATGARKTGGFGNQPQHF
TGTGCCACCGGGGCTAGGAAAACAGGGGGCTTCGGCAATCAGCCCCAGCATTTT
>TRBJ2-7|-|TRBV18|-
CASSLGTASSYEQYF
TGTGCCAGCTCACTTGGGACGGCTAGCTCCTACGAGCAGTACTTC
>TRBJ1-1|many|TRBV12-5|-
CASGQGWTEAFF
TGTGCTAGTGGACAGGGTTGGACTGAAGCTTTCTTT
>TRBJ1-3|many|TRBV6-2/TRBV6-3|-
CASSYGPSSGNTIYF
TGTGCCAGCAGTTACGGTCCGAGCTCTGGAAACACCATATATTTT
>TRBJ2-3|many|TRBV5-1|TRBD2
CASSSPGRGDTQYF
TGCGCCAGCAGCTCCCCGGGGAGGGGCGATACGCAGTATTTT
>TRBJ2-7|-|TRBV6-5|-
CVSSSIGGNYEQYF
TGTGTCAGCAGTTCCATTGGGGGGAACTACGAGCAGTACTTC
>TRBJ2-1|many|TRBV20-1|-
CSARDRTAPGSEQFF
TGCAGTGCTAGAGATCGAACAGCGCCAGGGAGTGAGCAGTTCTTC
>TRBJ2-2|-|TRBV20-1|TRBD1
CSARRDRNTGELFF
TGCAGTGCTAGGAGGGACAGAAACACCGGGGAGCTGTTTTTT
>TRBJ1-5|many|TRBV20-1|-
CSASAGTGGYSNQPQHF
TGCAGTGCTAGCGCAGGGACGGGAGGGTATAGCAATCAGCCCCAGCATTTT
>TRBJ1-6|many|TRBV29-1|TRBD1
CSVGDRGDSPLHF
TGCAGCGTTGGGGACAGGGGTGATTCACCCCTCCACTTT
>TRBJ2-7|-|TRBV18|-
CASSLYDEQYF
TGTGCCAGCTCATTATATGACGAGCAGTACTTC
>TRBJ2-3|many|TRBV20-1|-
CSALGVDTQYF
TGCAGTGCCCTGGGGGTGGATACGCAGTATTTT
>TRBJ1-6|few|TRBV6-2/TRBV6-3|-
CASTRDNYNSPLHF
TGTGCCAGTACCCGGGACAATTATAATTCACCCCTCCACTTT
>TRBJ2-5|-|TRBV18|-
CASSQDAGKRETQYF
TGTGCCAGCTCACAAGACGCCGGGAAGCGAGAGACCCAGTACTTC
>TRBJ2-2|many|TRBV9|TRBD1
CASSSSQGATGELFF
TGTGCCAGCAGCTCCTCACAGGGGGCCACCGGGGAGCTGTTTTTT
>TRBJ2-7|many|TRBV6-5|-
CASSSKYEQYF
TGTGCCAGCAGCTCTAAATACGAGCAGTACTTC
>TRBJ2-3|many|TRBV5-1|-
CASSSGTAYADTQYF
TGCGCCAGCAGCTCCGGGACGGCGTACGCAGATACGCAGTATTTT
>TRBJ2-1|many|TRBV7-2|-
CASSLVYASIGEQFF
TGTGCCAGCAGCTTAGTTTATGCGAGCATTGGTGAGCAGTTCTTC
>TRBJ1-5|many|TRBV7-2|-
CASSPDPGGNQPQHF
TGTGCCAGCAGCCCCGACCCCGGGGGGAATCAGCCCCAGCATTTT
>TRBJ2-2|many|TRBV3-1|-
CASRFAGLTTGELFF
TGTGCCAGCAGATTCGCGGGCTTAACCACCGGGGAGCTGTTTTTT
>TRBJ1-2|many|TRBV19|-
CASRTDRNYGYTF
TGTGCCAGTAGAACTGACAGAAACTATGGCTACACCTTC
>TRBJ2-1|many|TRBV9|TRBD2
CASSFHSGGPYNEQFF
TGTGCCAGCAGCTTCCATAGCGGGGGACCCTACAATGAGCAGTTCTTC
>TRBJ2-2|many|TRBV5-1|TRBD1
CASSLQGATNTGELFF
TGCGCCAGCAGCTTGCAGGGGGCAACGAACACCGGGGAGCTGTTTTTT
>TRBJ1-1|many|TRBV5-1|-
CASSLGGGITEAFF
TGCGCCAGCAGCTTGGGGGGGGGAATCACTGAAGCTTTCTTT
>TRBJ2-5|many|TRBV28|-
CASSLLLAETQYF
TGTGCCAGCAGTTTACTCCTGGCGGAGACCCAGTACTTC
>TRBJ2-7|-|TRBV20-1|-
CSARRGRDEQYF
TGCAGTGCTAGACGGGGGAGAGACGAGCAGTACTTC
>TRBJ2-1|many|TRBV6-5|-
CASSYQGVGTPPTWNEQFF
TGTGCCAGCAGTTATCAAGGAGTGGGAACCCCCCCGACCTGGAATGAGCAGTTCTTC
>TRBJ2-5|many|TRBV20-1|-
CSAERGVETQYF
TGCAGTGCGGAGAGGGGGGTAGAGACCCAGTACTTC
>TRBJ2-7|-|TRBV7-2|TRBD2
CASSLGRAGSYEQYF
TGTGCCAGCAGCCTTGGGAGGGCGGGGTCTTACGAGCAGTACTTC
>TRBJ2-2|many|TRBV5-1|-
CASSLAEVAGELFF
TGCGCCAGCAGCTTGGCCGAGGTAGCCGGGGAGCTGTTTTTT
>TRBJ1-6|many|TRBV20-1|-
CSARGRGRDNSPLHF
TGCAGTGCTAGAGGGAGGGGCAGGGATAATTCACCCCTCCACTTT
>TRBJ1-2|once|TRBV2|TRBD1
CASRWDRSYVYTF
TGTGCCAGCAGGTGGGACAGGAGCTATGTCTACACCTTC
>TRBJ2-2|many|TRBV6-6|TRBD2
CASRLAVTGELFF
TGTGCCAGTCGGCTAGCGGTCACCGGGGAGCTGTTTTTT
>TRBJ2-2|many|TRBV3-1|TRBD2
CASSPFSGRNTGELFF
TGTGCCAGCAGCCCGTTCAGCGGGAGGAACACCGGGGAGCTGTTTTTT
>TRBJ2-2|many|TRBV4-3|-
CASSQGSNGNTGELFF
TGCGCCAGCAGCCAAGGCTCCAACGGGAACACCGGGGAGCTGTTTTTT
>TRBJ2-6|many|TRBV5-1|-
CASSPNGLAGANVLTF
TGCGCCAGCAGCCCGAACGGTTTAGCTGGGGCCAACGTCCTGACTTTC
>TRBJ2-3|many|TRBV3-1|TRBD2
CASSQVLAGGPDTQYF
TGTGCCAGCAGCCAAGTACTAGCGGGGGGACCAGATACGCAGTATTTT
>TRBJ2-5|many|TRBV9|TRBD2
CASSVDGTREETQYF
TGTGCCAGCAGCGTAGATGGGACTAGGGAAGAGACCCAGTACTTC
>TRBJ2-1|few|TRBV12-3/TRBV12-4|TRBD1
CASSGQEYSYNEQFF
TGTGCCAGCAGCGGACAGGAGTACTCCTACAATGAGCAGTTCTTC
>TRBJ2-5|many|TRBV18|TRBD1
CASSRGTGHQETQYF
TGTGCCAGCTCCCGCGGGACAGGACACCAAGAGACCCAGTACTTC
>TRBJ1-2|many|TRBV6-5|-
CASSSQGHSYGYTF
TGTGCCAGCAGTTCGCAGGGACACTCTTATGGCTACACCTTC
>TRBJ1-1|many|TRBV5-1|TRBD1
CASSPDRDTEAFF
TGCGCCAGCAGCCCGGACAGGGACACTGAAGCTTTCTTT
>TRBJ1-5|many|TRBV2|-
CATRATGGGNQPQHF
TGTGCCACCAGGGCCACGGGGGGGGGCAATCAGCCCCAGCATTTT
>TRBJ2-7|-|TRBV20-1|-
CSAMSDMAYEQYF
TGCAGTGCTATGTCGGACATGGCCTACGAGCAGTACTTC
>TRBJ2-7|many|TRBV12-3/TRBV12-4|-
CASSPRDLSYEQYF
TGTGCCAGCAGTCCTAGGGATTTATCCTACGAGCAGTACTTC
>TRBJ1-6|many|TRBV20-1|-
CSASEGSGANSPLHF
TGCAGTGCTAGTGAGGGGAGTGGGGCTAATTCACCCCTCCACTTT
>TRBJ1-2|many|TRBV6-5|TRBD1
CASSSLSTGRNYGYTF
TGTGCCAGCAGTTCACTCTCGACAGGGCGTAACTATGGCTACACCTTC
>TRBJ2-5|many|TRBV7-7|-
CASSLVGSGKETQYF
TGTGCCAGCAGCTTAGTAGGTTCTGGCAAAGAGACCCAGTACTTC
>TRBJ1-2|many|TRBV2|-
CASTSNYGYTF
TGTGCCAGCACCTCGAACTATGGCTACACCTTC
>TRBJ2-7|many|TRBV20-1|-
CSAMLGLSGAGEQYF
TGCAGTGCCATGCTGGGATTGTCGGGGGCTGGGGAGCAGTACTTC
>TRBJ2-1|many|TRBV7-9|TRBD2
CASSAQRGGVEQFF
TGTGCCAGCAGCGCCCAGCGGGGTGGCGTTGAGCAGTTCTTC